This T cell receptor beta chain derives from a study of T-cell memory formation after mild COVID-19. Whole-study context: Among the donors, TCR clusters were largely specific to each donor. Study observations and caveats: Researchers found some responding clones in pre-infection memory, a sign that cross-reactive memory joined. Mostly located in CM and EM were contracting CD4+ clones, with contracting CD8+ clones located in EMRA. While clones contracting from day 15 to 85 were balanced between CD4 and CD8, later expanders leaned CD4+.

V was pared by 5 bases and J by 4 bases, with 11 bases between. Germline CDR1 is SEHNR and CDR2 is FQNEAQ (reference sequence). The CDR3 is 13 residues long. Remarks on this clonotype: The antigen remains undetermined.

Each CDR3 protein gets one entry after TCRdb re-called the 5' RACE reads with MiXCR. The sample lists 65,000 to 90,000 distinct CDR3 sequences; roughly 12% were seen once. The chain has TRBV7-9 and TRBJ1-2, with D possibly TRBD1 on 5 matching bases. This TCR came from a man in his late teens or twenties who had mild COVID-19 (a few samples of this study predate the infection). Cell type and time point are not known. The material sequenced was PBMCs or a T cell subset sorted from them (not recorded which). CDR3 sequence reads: CASSLEGFYGYTF. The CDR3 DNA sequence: TGTGCCAGCAGCCTAGAGGGGTTCTATGGCTACACCTTC.